What follows is one TCR beta chain and its context. The sample originates from a study of shared T cell receptors in the human thymus. Profiled with immunoSEQ multiplex PCR; TCRdb holds only in-frame clones, not every one. The sample gives roughly 550,000 clones, around three quarters of which show up once; roughly 0.013% is in the top ten. This sample also belongs to another study, concerning human thymus T cells. From that paper: Infants, healthy and Finnish, who were having corrective surgery for congenital heart defects served as donors. From resections taken during corrective heart surgery, the thymus tissue was obtained. The authors found apparently biased V and J gene usage in thymic and blood repertoires. Related studies noted strongly shared thymic repertoires across unrelated people.

What was sequenced was thymocytes. This clonotype originated in a boy younger than two with a congenital heart defect.

CDR3 in amino acids: CASSYRGLRTDTQYF. Here the CDR3 DNA reads TGTGCCAGCAGCTACAGGGGGCTGCGCACAGATACGCAGTATTTT. The chain carries TRBV7-3 and TRBJ2-3, with 9 bases that match TRBD1. The junction had 3 bases not matched to a gene; V was cut back by 4 bases and J by 1 base. CDR1 SGHTA and CDR2 FQGTGA come from the germline V gene. The CDR3 runs to 15 residues.